These 7 T cell receptor beta chains were all obtained from the same sample, sequenced in a study of post-analysis software for immune sequencing data. These receptors have no identified antigens. Libraries were made from TCR beta cDNA, and they carried unique molecular identifiers. TCRdb independently ran MiXCR on the PCR reads; one entry per CDR3 protein. The data contain approximately 770,000 distinct CDR3 sequences, more than 45% of them seen just once; the ten biggest clones take up roughly 4.9%. Study outcomes and limitations: About five TRBV segments occurring more often in patients than controls included TRBV5-6, TRBV5-1 and TRBV20-1.

Sequences were obtained from blood. The source is a girl under 18 with multiple sclerosis.

The rearrangement joins TRBV11-2 to TRBJ2-5, with D hard to call. The CDR3 length is 13 residues. Trimming removed 11 bases from V and 0 bases from J, with 13 bases in between. The V gene's germline CDR1 is SGHAT and CDR2 FQNNGV. CDR3 in amino acids: CAPQKAHQETQYF. The CDR3 DNA is TGTGCCCCTCAGAAGGCTCACCAAGAGACCCAGTACTTC.

A few counts support this clonotype. V usage is TRBV3-1 and J usage is TRBJ2-5, with 8 bases that match TRBD2. CDR1 and CDR2 from the germline V gene are LGHDT and YNNKEL (reference sequence). This CDR3 spans 13 amino acids. V shed 4 bases, J shed 11 bases, and the junction held 9 bases outside the gene matches. The CDR3 DNA sequence: TGTGCCAGCAGCCGAGCGGGGGTTAATGAGCAGTACTTC. Residues: CASSRAGVNEQYF.

The V call is TRBV7-2, the J call TRBJ1-5; D might be TRBD1 (5 bases). CDR1 and CDR2 from the germline V gene are SGHTA and FQGNSA. The CDR3 has 14 residues. V was clipped by 1 base and J by 7 bases, with 11 bases between them. CDR3 protein: CASSLVGRGQPQHF. As DNA, the CDR3 is TGTGCCAGCAGCTTAGTGGGCCGGGGCCAGCCCCAGCATTTT. Combining the CDR3 with reference TRBV7-2 and TRBJ1-5 gives the whole variable domain GAGVSQSPSNKVTEKGKDVELRCDPISGHTALYWYRQSLGQGLEFLIYFQGNSAPDKSGLPSDRFSAERTGGSVSTLTIQRTQQEDSAVYLCASSLVGRGQPQHFGDGTRLSIL.

The rearrangement uses TRBV9 and TRBJ2-7; weak D call: TRBD1 (6 bases). Germline V gene lookup returns CDR1 SGDLS and CDR2 YYNGEE. V was trimmed by 0 bases and J by 1 base, leaving 20 bases between them. The CDR3 extends over 18 amino acids. Here the CDR3 reads CASSVVSARRGGSYEQYF. The CDR3 DNA reads as TGTGCCAGCAGCGTAGTTTCAGCTAGAAGAGGGGGTTCCTACGAGCAGTACTTC.

This clonotype has only one observation. The chain couples TRBV10-3 to TRBJ2-5; D is unresolved. V was clipped by 3 bases and J by 4 bases, with 9 bases between them. CDR1 and CDR2 (germline): ENHRY, SYGVKD. The CDR3 is 13 residues long. The CDR3 sequence: CAISDRLGETQYF. CDR3 in DNA: TGTGCCATCAGTGACCGGCTTGGAGAGACCCAGTACTTC.

The chain couples TRBV12-3 or TRBV12-4 to TRBJ2-5; the match to TRBD2 covers 8 bases. This CDR3 comprises 17 residues. The junction had 16 bases not matched to a gene; V was cut back by 3 bases and J by 7 bases. DNA of the CDR3: TGTGCCAGCAGTTTTGGGGTAGTCCTAGCGGGCCCGAGGACCCAGTACTTC. Translating it yields CASSFGVVLAGPRTQYF.

The V call is TRBV7-8, the J call TRBJ2-1; the match to TRBD1 covers 11 bases. The V gene's germline CDR1 is SGHVS and CDR2 FQNEAQ. After removal of 5 bases from V and 8 bases from J, the junction contained 11 bases not matched to a gene. There are 16 residues in the CDR3. The CDR3 sequence: CASSLRRDRGMDEQFF. The CDR3 DNA is TGTGCCAGCAGCCTTCGCCGGGACAGGGGGATGGATGAGCAGTTCTTC.